Below are 20 T cell receptor beta chains sequenced from a single sample in a study of OX40 agonist ivuxolimab in advanced cancers. Produced via immunoSEQ multiplex PCR; TCRdb's table is partial and in-frame only. The repertoire holds 50,000 to 70,000 clones, with roughly 89% as singletons. The sequencing used CD4+ or CD8+ T cells sorted from blood, collected in a trial of the OX40 agonist ivuxolimab. The receptors originated from an adult with an advanced solid tumor such as melanoma, head and neck, liver or kidney cancer.

The gene calls are TRBV2 and TRBJ2-1; 9 bases match TRBD1. The CDR3 length is 16 residues. The germline gives CDR1 SNHLY, CDR2 FYNNEI. V gave up 8 bases and J gave up 1 base; unmatched junction bases: 9. In DNA form, the CDR3 reads TGTGCCAGCGAGGAGAGGACAGGGGATTCCTACAATGAGCAGTTCTTC. Protein product: CASEERTGDSYNEQFF. Combining the CDR3 with reference TRBV2 and TRBJ2-1 gives the whole variable domain EPEVTQTPSHQVTQMGQEVILRCVPISNHLYFYWYRQILGQKVEFLVSFYNNEISEKSEIFDDQFSVERPDGSNFTLKIRSTKLEDSAMYFCASEERTGDSYNEQFFGPGTRLTVL.

This sequence joins TRBV14 and TRBJ1-2; D unclear. CDR3 length equals 15 residues. CDR1 is SGHDN, CDR2 FVKESK, per germline. Trimming shortened V by 1 base and J by 2 bases, and 11 bases separated the two germline ends. CDR3 sequence: CASSQGLGRNYGYTF. CDR3 in DNA: TGTGCCAGCAGCCAAGGGTTGGGCCGAAACTATGGCTACACCTTC.

The V gene is TRBV9, the J gene TRBJ2-2, with D unclear. Per the germline V gene, CDR1 is SGDLS and CDR2 is YYNGEE. V was shortened by 3 bases and J by 1 base, with 10 bases between the two germline ends. The CDR3 is 15 residues long. CDR3 in amino acids: CASSAEGLNTGELFF. For the CDR3, the DNA is TGTGCCAGCAGCGCGGAAGGGTTGAACACCGGGGAGCTGTTTTTT.

The rearrangement joins TRBV28 to TRBJ2-1, with no clear D. The V and J ends lost 2 bases and 7 bases respectively, with 9 bases between them. The germline V gene encodes CDR1 MDHEN and CDR2 SYDVKM. CDR3 length: 13 residues. CDR3 loop: CASSLPQSNEQFF. The CDR3 DNA is TGTGCCAGCAGTTTACCCCAAAGTAATGAGCAGTTCTTC. The complete variable domain, with remaining parts taken from reference TRBV28 and TRBJ2-1, reads DVKVTQSSRYLVKRTGEKVFLECVQDMDHENMFWYRQDPGLGLRLIYFSYDVKMKEKGDIPEGYSVSREKKERFSLILESASTNQTSMYLCASSLPQSNEQFFGPGTRLTVL.

J is TRBJ2-2 and V is TRBV5-8, with D hard to call. From germline, CDR1 is SGHTS and CDR2 YDEGEE. Trimming removed 6 bases from V and 3 bases from J, with 15 bases in between. The CDR3 contains 15 residues. The CDR3 spells CASTQMVVDTGELFF. The CDR3 bases are TGTGCCAGCACCCAAATGGTAGTCGACACCGGGGAGCTGTTTTTT. Full variable domain (rest looked up from reference TRBV5-8 and TRBJ2-2): EAGVTQSPTHLIKTRGQQATLRCSPISGHTSVYWYQQALGLGLQFLLWYDEGEERNRGNFPPRFSGRQFPNYSSELNVNALELEDSALYLCASTQMVVDTGELFFGEGSRLTVL.

This clone was seen a few times. The rearrangement uses TRBV5-4 and TRBJ2-5, with 7 bases that match TRBD2. Germline V gene data show CDR1 as SGHNT and CDR2 as YYREEE (reference sequence). Germline trimming cut 1 base from V and 4 bases from J; bases unmatched to any gene: 10. This CDR3 region has 16 residues. Here the CDR3 DNA reads TGTGCCAGCAGCTTGTCACGCGGGAGTGAGACAGAGACCCAGTACTTC. Its protein is CASSLSRGSETETQYF. The variable domain in full, completed from reference TRBV5-4 and TRBJ2-5, reads ETGVTQSPTHLIKTRGQQVTLRCSSQSGHNTVSWYQQALGQGPQFIFQYYREEENGRGNFPPRFSGLQFPNYSSELNVNALELDDSALYLCASSLSRGSETETQYFGPGTRLLVL.

The chain is built from TRBV5-4 and TRBJ2-7, with D hard to call. V was clipped by 4 bases and J by 3 bases, with 8 bases between them. There are 12 residues in the CDR3. The V gene's germline CDR1 is SGHNT and CDR2 YYREEE (reference sequence). The CDR3 DNA reads TGTGCCAGCAGCCGTTTAAACTACGAGCAGTACTTC. This translates into CASSRLNYEQYF.

This sequence joins TRBV7-9 and TRBJ1-2; 7 bases fit TRBD1. The germline V gene has CDR1 SEHNR and CDR2 FQNEAQ (reference sequence). Trimming removed 4 bases from V and 0 bases from J; junction bases left unmatched: 5. The CDR3 is made up of 15 amino acids. The CDR3 reads CASSSLDRSNYGYTF. The CDR3 DNA follows: TGTGCCAGCAGCTCTCTGGACAGGTCTAACTATGGCTACACCTTC.

The rearrangement uses TRBV10-2 and TRBJ2-1; no definite D call. CDR1 is WSHSY and CDR2 is SAAADI in the germline V gene. The V gene lost 9 bases and the J gene lost 7 bases, with 1 base spanning the gap. The CDR3 is 8 residues long. The CDR3 loop is CARNEQFF. The CDR3 DNA reads TGCGCCAGGAATGAGCAGTTCTTC.

This rearrangement joins TRBV10-3 to TRBJ2-4; TRBD2 matches 8 bases. The length of the CDR3 is 16 residues. Per germline, CDR1 ENHRY and CDR2 SYGVKD. The trim removed 5 bases at V and 0 bases at J, leaving 6 bases unmatched. For the CDR3, the DNA is TGTGCCATCAGTCCTGTAGCGGGACTAGCCAAAAACATTCAGTACTTC. It translates to CAISPVAGLAKNIQYF.

The chain has TRBV5-4 and TRBJ2-3, with TRBD2 identical over 10 bases. The CDR3 covers 16 residues. The germline V gene has CDR1 SGHNT and CDR2 YYREEE (reference sequence). Trimming at V came to 2 bases and at J to 2 bases, leaving 5 bases not matched to a gene. The CDR3 nucleotides are TGTGCCAGCAGCTTTCCGCTAGCGGGAGCCACAGATACGCAGTATTTT. This encodes CASSFPLAGATDTQYF.

CDR3 nucleotides: TGTGCCAGCAGTCGCGGGACAGGGGGTCTCTACGAGCAGTACTTC. It translates to CASSRGTGGLYEQYF. This chain connects TRBV13 to TRBJ2-7, with TRBD1 matching over 11 bases. The CDR3 is 15 residues long. Germline loops: CDR1 PRHDT, CDR2 FYEKMQ (reference sequence). V lost 6 bases to trimming and J lost 3 bases; unmatched junction nucleotides: 7.

V usage is TRBV28 and J usage is TRBJ1-5, with TRBD1 matching 10 bases. After removal of 6 bases from V and 4 bases from J, the junction contained 9 bases not matched to a gene. The CDR3 has 16 amino acids. Germline CDR1 reads MDHEN; CDR2 reads SYDVKM. This CDR3 is CASSRGTGAFNQPQHF. CDR3 DNA: TGTGCCAGCAGCCGTGGGACAGGGGCTTTTAATCAGCCCCAGCATTTT.

This clone was recorded once. This chain joins TRBV5-1 and TRBJ1-2; 9 bases map to TRBD1. The ends lost 0 bases at V and 8 bases at J; junction bases unmatched: 2. Germline loops: CDR1 SGHRS, CDR2 YFSETQ. This CDR3 comprises 13 residues. CDR3 sequence reads: CASSLDRGQGYTF. As DNA, the CDR3 is TGCGCCAGCAGCTTGGACAGGGGGCAGGGCTACACCTTC.

This chain uses TRBV5-5 with TRBJ1-1; maybe TRBD1 (5 bases). Germline CDR1 SGHKS, CDR2 YYEKEE (reference sequence). This CDR3 is 15 amino acids long. V lost 2 bases to trimming and J lost 1 base, with 12 bases between them. The CDR3 region is CASSLIGGRNTEAFF. As DNA, the CDR3 is TGTGCCAGCAGCTTAATCGGGGGTCGGAACACTGAAGCTTTCTTT.

This clone is a singleton in its sample. This chain uses TRBV5-6 with TRBJ1-2; 9 positions match TRBD1. V lost 4 bases, J lost 2 bases, and 9 bases stayed unmatched. Germline CDR1 and CDR2: SGHDT and YYEEEE. The CDR3 loop spans 16 amino acids. CDR3 DNA sequence: TGTGCCAGCAGCCGGCCGGGACAGGGAATGAACTATGGCTACACCTTC. Amino acids: CASSRPGQGMNYGYTF.

V usage is TRBV30 and J usage is TRBJ2-5, with D unclear. The CDR3 has 11 residues. Germline CDR1 and CDR2: GTSNPN and SVGIG (reference sequence). V lost 2 bases and J 8 bases, leaving 9 bases between the germline ends. CDR3 bases: TGTGCCTGGAGTAACCTTGAAACCCAGTACTTC. Translated: CAWSNLETQYF. Together with reference TRBV30 and TRBJ2-5, the CDR3 gives the full variable domain: SQTIHQWPATLVQPVGSPLSLECTVEGTSNPNLYWYRQAAGRGLQLLFYSVGIGQISSEVPQNLSASRPQDRQFILSSKKLLLSDSGFYLCAWSNLETQYFGPGTRLLVL.

This sequence joins TRBV4-2 and TRBJ1-1; a weak D match, TRBD1 (5 bases). The V end lost 8 bases, the J end lost 1 base, and 14 bases lay between the germline ends. The CDR3 covers 14 residues. Germline V gene sequence: CDR1 LGHNA, CDR2 YNFKEQ. DNA for the CDR3: TGTGCCAGCGGCGGGGACGTATCGAACACTGAAGCTTTCTTT. This codes for CASGGDVSNTEAFF.

The chain uses TRBV10-1 and TRBJ2-1; D perhaps matches TRBD2 (5 bases). The CDR3 is made up of 15 amino acids. V gave up 6 bases and J gave up 4 bases, with 16 bases separating them. The germline V gene encodes CDR1 WNHNN and CDR2 SYGVQD (reference sequence). The CDR3 protein is CASSASGSHYNEQFF. In DNA, the CDR3 is TGCGCCAGCAGCGCCTCGGGATCCCATTACAATGAGCAGTTCTTC.

This chain links TRBV19 with TRBJ1-1, with no clear D. The germline V gene encodes CDR1 LNHDA and CDR2 SQIVND (reference sequence). CDR3 size: 13 residues. Trimming took off 4 bases at V and 6 bases at J, with 12 bases between the two ends. CDR3 in amino acids: CASSTQRRAEAFF. The CDR3 DNA reads TGTGCCAGTAGTACCCAAAGGAGGGCTGAAGCTTTCTTT.